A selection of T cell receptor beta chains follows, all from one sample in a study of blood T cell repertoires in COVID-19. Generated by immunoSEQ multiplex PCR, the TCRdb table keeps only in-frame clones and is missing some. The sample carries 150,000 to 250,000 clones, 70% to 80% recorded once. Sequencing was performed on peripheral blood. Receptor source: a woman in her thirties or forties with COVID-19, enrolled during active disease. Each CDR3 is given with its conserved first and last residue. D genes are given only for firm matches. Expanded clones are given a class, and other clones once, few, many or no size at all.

CDR3 DNA: TGTGCCAGCAGCACCCCCGGGACTCTGAACACTGAAGCTTTCTTT
CDR3 protein: CASSTPGTLNTEAFF
J gene: TRBJ1-1
D gene: NA
V gene: TRBV7-8
clone size: NA

CDR3 DNA: TGCGCCAGCAGCGGAACTAGCGGGAAGGCCTCGACAAATTACAATGAGCAGTTCTTC
CDR3 protein: CASSGTSGKASTNYNEQFF
J gene: TRBJ2-1
D gene: TRBD2
V gene: TRBV5-1
clone size: NA

CDR3 DNA: TGTGCCAGCAGTTTAGGCCGACAGGGGTCCCACTATGGCTACACCTTC
CDR3 protein: CASSLGRQGSHYGYTF
J gene: TRBJ1-2
D gene: TRBD1
V gene: TRBV27
clone size: NA

CDR3 DNA: TGTGCCATAGGACGGAACAGGGACACTGAAGCTTTCTTT
CDR3 protein: CAIGRNRDTEAFF
J gene: TRBJ1-1
D gene: NA
V gene: TRBV10-3
clone size: few

CDR3 DNA: TGTGCCAGCGGGAGACCGGGACTACAAGAGACCCAGTACTTC
CDR3 protein: CASGRPGLQETQYF
J gene: TRBJ2-5
D gene: TRBD2
V gene: TRBV11-1
clone size: NA

CDR3 DNA: TGTGCCAGCAGCCAAGGCTCGCGGGGGCACCCTCCCGGGGAGCTGTTTTTT
CDR3 protein: CASSQGSRGHPPGELFF
J gene: TRBJ2-2
D gene: NA
V gene: TRBV3-1/TRBV3-2
clone size: NA

CDR3 DNA: TGTGCCAGCAACGCAAATGCCGAACGGGGCTACACCTTC
CDR3 protein: CASNANAERGYTF
J gene: TRBJ1-2
D gene: NA
V gene: TRBV5-4
clone size: NA

CDR3 DNA: TGTGCCAGCAGCTCAGGCCTGAACACTGAAGCTTTCTTT
CDR3 protein: CASSSGLNTEAFF
J gene: TRBJ1-1
D gene: NA
V gene: TRBV11-3
clone size: NA

CDR3 DNA: TGTGCCATCCGGGGACTAGCGGCACCTGAACCTAGCACAGATACGCAGTATTTT
CDR3 protein: CAIRGLAAPEPSTDTQYF
J gene: TRBJ2-3
D gene: TRBD2
V gene: TRBV2
clone size: few

CDR3 DNA: TGTGCCAGCAGCTTTTTAGCGGGAGACACCGGGGAGCTGTTTTTT
CDR3 protein: CASSFLAGDTGELFF
J gene: TRBJ2-2
D gene: TRBD2
V gene: TRBV5-6
clone size: NA

CDR3 DNA: TGCGCCAGCAGCAGACGCCCGGCTAGCGGGAGGGCCCGGAATGAGCAGTTCTTC
CDR3 protein: CASSRRPASGRARNEQFF
J gene: TRBJ2-1
D gene: TRBD2
V gene: TRBV5-1
clone size: NA

CDR3 DNA: TGTGCCAGCAGCCCTGACATAGCGCTACGCTCAGATACGCAGTATTTT
CDR3 protein: CASSPDIALRSDTQYF
J gene: TRBJ2-3
D gene: NA
V gene: TRBV4-2
clone size: NA

CDR3 DNA: TGTGCCAGCAGCTTGGGTGGGACAGGGCACACAGATACGCAGTATTTT
CDR3 protein: CASSLGGTGHTDTQYF
J gene: TRBJ2-3
D gene: TRBD1
V gene: TRBV5-6
clone size: NA

CDR3 DNA: TGCGCCAGCAGCCCGAACCCAGGGTCGGGCCAGCCCCAGCATTTT
CDR3 protein: CASSPNPGSGQPQHF
J gene: TRBJ1-5
D gene: NA
V gene: TRBV5-1
clone size: NA

CDR3 DNA: TGTGCCAGCAGCTTTGCAGGGGAGGAGACCCAGTACTTC
CDR3 protein: CASSFAGEETQYF
J gene: TRBJ2-5
D gene: NA
V gene: TRBV7-2
clone size: few

CDR3 DNA: TGTGCCAGTAGTATCTACAGGGGGTCGAGCGAGCAGTACTTC
CDR3 protein: CASSIYRGSSEQYF
J gene: TRBJ2-7
D gene: TRBD1
V gene: TRBV19
clone size: few

CDR3 DNA: TGTGCCAGCAGCTCTTCGGGACAGGGGACAGATACGCAGTATTTT
CDR3 protein: CASSSSGQGTDTQYF
J gene: TRBJ2-3
D gene: TRBD1
V gene: TRBV7-3
clone size: NA

CDR3 DNA: TGTGCCAGCAGCTTGTCCTACACAGATACGCAGTATTTT
CDR3 protein: CASSLSYTDTQYF
J gene: TRBJ2-3
D gene: NA
V gene: TRBV5-4
clone size: NA

CDR3 DNA: TGCGCCAGCAAAGGTTGGGCAGCGAACACCGGGGAGCTGTTTTTT
CDR3 protein: CASKGWAANTGELFF
J gene: TRBJ2-2
D gene: NA
V gene: TRBV5-1
clone size: NA

CDR3 DNA: TGTGCCACCAGCAGGGCGGGGCCCTACAATGAGCAGTTCTTC
CDR3 protein: CATSRAGPYNEQFF
J gene: TRBJ2-1
D gene: NA
V gene: TRBV15
clone size: NA

CDR3 DNA: TGTGCCAGTACCCTTAAACTAGCGGGGGGCAAACGACCCTACAATGAGCAGTTCTTC
CDR3 protein: CASTLKLAGGKRPYNEQFF
J gene: TRBJ2-1
D gene: TRBD2
V gene: TRBV19
clone size: NA

CDR3 DNA: TGTGCCAGCAGTGGGATTGGAGGAACGAATGAAAAACTGTTTTTT
CDR3 protein: CASSGIGGTNEKLFF
J gene: TRBJ1-4
D gene: NA
V gene: TRBV2
clone size: once

CDR3 DNA: TGTGCCAGCAGAACTAGTCGCACAGATACGCAGTATTTT
CDR3 protein: CASRTSRTDTQYF
J gene: TRBJ2-3
D gene: NA
V gene: TRBV12-3/TRBV12-4
clone size: NA

CDR3 DNA: TGTGCCAGCAGTTTGACTTCCGAGCTCGAGACCCAGTACTTC
CDR3 protein: CASSLTSELETQYF
J gene: TRBJ2-5
D gene: NA
V gene: TRBV28
clone size: once

CDR3 DNA: TGTGCCAGCAGCCAAGGGGGGCCGGTCACTGAAGCTTTCTTT
CDR3 protein: CASSQGGPVTEAFF
J gene: TRBJ1-1
D gene: NA
V gene: TRBV3-1/TRBV3-2
clone size: NA

CDR3 DNA: TGTGCCATCAGTGGAGGCGCTAACACTGAAGCTTTCTTT
CDR3 protein: CAISGGANTEAFF
J gene: TRBJ1-1
D gene: NA
V gene: TRBV10-3
clone size: many

CDR3 DNA: TGTGCCAGCAGTGAGAGAGGCGGGAGTGTGGCAGATACGCAGTATTTT
CDR3 protein: CASSERGGSVADTQYF
J gene: TRBJ2-3
D gene: TRBD2
V gene: TRBV25-1
clone size: NA

CDR3 DNA: TGTGCCAGCAGCCAACGAAGACAGGAGGCCGAAAAACTGTTTTTT
CDR3 protein: CASSQRRQEAEKLFF
J gene: TRBJ1-4
D gene: NA
V gene: TRBV3-1/TRBV3-2
clone size: NA

CDR3 DNA: TGTGCCAGCAGCTCTCTAGCGGACCTCACAGATACGCAGTATTTT
CDR3 protein: CASSSLADLTDTQYF
J gene: TRBJ2-3
D gene: TRBD2
V gene: TRBV7-2
clone size: once

CDR3 DNA: TGTGCCAGCAGTTTAGGGCTAGTAGGGCAGTATTTT
CDR3 protein: CASSLGLVGQYF
J gene: TRBJ2-3
D gene: NA
V gene: TRBV12-3/TRBV12-4
clone size: NA

CDR3 DNA: TGTGCCAGCAGCCTTAGCGGGAGAGGGGACGAGCAGTACTTC
CDR3 protein: CASSLSGRGDEQYF
J gene: TRBJ2-7
D gene: TRBD2
V gene: TRBV3-1/TRBV3-2
clone size: few

CDR3 DNA: TGTGCCAGCAGCCAAGTGGGAGGGACAGGAGCCTACGAGCAGTACTTC
CDR3 protein: CASSQVGGTGAYEQYF
J gene: TRBJ2-7
D gene: NA
V gene: TRBV4-2
clone size: NA

CDR3 DNA: TGTGCCAGCAGTTACCTCGCGGGAGTAGGGAACAATGAGCAGTTCTTC
CDR3 protein: CASSYLAGVGNNEQFF
J gene: TRBJ2-1
D gene: TRBD2
V gene: TRBV6-5
clone size: few

CDR3 DNA: TGTGCCAGCAGCCTGAGCGGGGGGGCCTACGAGCAGTACTTC
CDR3 protein: CASSLSGGAYEQYF
J gene: TRBJ2-7
D gene: TRBD2
V gene: TRBV7-2
clone size: few

CDR3 DNA: TGCGCCAGCAGCTTTGGACAGCCCAGGGAGACCCAGTACTTC
CDR3 protein: CASSFGQPRETQYF
J gene: TRBJ2-5
D gene: NA
V gene: TRBV5-1
clone size: NA

CDR3 DNA: TGTGCCAGCGGGGGACAGGGGGATTCACCCCTCCACTTT
CDR3 protein: CASGGQGDSPLHF
J gene: TRBJ1-6
D gene: TRBD1
V gene: TRBV7-2
clone size: NA

CDR3 DNA: TGTGCCAGCTCACCATCCGGGACAGGTGGAAACACCATATATTTT
CDR3 protein: CASSPSGTGGNTIYF
J gene: TRBJ1-3
D gene: TRBD1
V gene: TRBV18
clone size: NA

CDR3 DNA: TGTGCCAGCAACAGGGACAGCGGGGGGGATACGCAGTATTTT
CDR3 protein: CASNRDSGGDTQYF
J gene: TRBJ2-3
D gene: TRBD2
V gene: TRBV2
clone size: NA

CDR3 DNA: TGTGCCAGTAGTAAGCGGGGACGCGATGAGCAGTTCTTC
CDR3 protein: CASSKRGRDEQFF
J gene: TRBJ2-1
D gene: TRBD2
V gene: TRBV19
clone size: NA

CDR3 DNA: TGTGCCAGCAGCCAAGATCAGAACACTGAAGCTTTCTTT
CDR3 protein: CASSQDQNTEAFF
J gene: TRBJ1-1
D gene: NA
V gene: TRBV14
clone size: NA

CDR3 DNA: TGTGCCAGCTCACTAGAAGAATCGTTAATAGCCAAAAACATTCAGTACTTC
CDR3 protein: CASSLEESLIAKNIQYF
J gene: TRBJ2-4
D gene: NA
V gene: TRBV18
clone size: NA

CDR3 DNA: TGCGCCAGCAGCTTGGCAACTAGCGGGAGCACAGATACGCAGTATTTT
CDR3 protein: CASSLATSGSTDTQYF
J gene: TRBJ2-3
D gene: TRBD2
V gene: TRBV5-1
clone size: NA

CDR3 DNA: TGTGCCAGCAGCTTAGGAGGCTATAGCGGATATTCTCAAGAGACCCAGTACTTC
CDR3 protein: CASSLGGYSGYSQETQYF
J gene: TRBJ2-5
D gene: NA
V gene: TRBV7-2
clone size: NA